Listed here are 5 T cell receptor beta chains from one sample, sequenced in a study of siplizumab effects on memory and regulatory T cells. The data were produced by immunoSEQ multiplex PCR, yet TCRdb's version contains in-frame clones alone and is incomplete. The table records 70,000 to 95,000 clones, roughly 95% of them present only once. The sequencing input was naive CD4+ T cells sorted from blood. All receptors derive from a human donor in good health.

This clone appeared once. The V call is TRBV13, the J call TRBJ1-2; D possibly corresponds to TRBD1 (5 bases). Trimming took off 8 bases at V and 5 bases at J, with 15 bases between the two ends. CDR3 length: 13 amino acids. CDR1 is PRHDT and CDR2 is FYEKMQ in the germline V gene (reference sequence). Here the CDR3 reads CASSLRPGYGYTF. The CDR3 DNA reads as TGTGCCAGCTCCCTACGACCAGGGTATGGCTACACCTTC.

The CDR3 DNA is TGCGCCAGCAGCTTGTCCGGTGGTCCTAATAATGAAAAACTGTTTTTT. It translates to CASSLSGGPNNEKLFF. The chain joins TRBV5-1 to TRBJ1-4; no clear D gene. The V gene's germline CDR1 is SGHRS and CDR2 YFSETQ. The length of the CDR3 is 16 residues. Trimming left V 1 base short and J 4 bases short, with 14 bases between. Complete variable domain (other parts from reference TRBV5-1 and TRBJ1-4): KAGVTQTPRYLIKTRGQQVTLSCSPISGHRSVSWYQQTPGQGLQFLFEYFSETQRNKGNFPGRFSGRQFSNSRSEMNVSTLELGDSALYLCASSLSGGPNNEKLFFGSGTQLSVL.

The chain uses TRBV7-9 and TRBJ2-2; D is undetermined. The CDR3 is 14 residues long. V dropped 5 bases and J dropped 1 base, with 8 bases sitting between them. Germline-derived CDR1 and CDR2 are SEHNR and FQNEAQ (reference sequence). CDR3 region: CASSPPQNTGELFF. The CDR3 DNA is TGTGCCAGCAGCCCGCCCCAGAACACCGGGGAGCTGTTTTTT.

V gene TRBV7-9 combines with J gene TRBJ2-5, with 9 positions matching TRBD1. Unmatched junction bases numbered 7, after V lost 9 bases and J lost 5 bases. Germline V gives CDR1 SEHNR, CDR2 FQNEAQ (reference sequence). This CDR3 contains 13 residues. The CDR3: CASGGQGDETQYF. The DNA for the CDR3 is TGTGCCAGTGGGGGACAGGGAGACGAGACCCAGTACTTC.

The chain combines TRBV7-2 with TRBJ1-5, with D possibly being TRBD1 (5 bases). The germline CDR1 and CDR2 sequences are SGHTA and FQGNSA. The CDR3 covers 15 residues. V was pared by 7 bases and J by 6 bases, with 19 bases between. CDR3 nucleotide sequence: TGTGCCAGCACCATGGGTGCTGGGGCCGGTCAGCCCCAGCATTTT. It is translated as CASTMGAGAGQPQHF.